One sample yielded the 6 T cell receptor beta chains listed below, sequenced in a study of cytomegalovirus exposure and HLA in healthy donors. The PCR contained 60 Vbeta and 13 Jbeta primers. Sequencing used immunoSEQ multiplex PCR; TCRdb keeps in-frame clones, though not all of them. The sample data list more than 100,000 clones. The sample consisted of PBMCs. These receptors all stem from a young man in good health and CMV-seronegative.

The V gene is TRBV6-1, the J gene TRBJ1-1; TRBD1 might be the D (6 bases). The V and J ends lost 4 bases and 1 base respectively, with 13 bases between them. CDR1 and CDR2 from the germline V gene are MNHNS and SASEGT. The CDR3 covers 15 residues. CDR3 loop: CASSASGAPNTEAFF. The DNA of the CDR3 is TGTGCCAGCAGTGCGTCAGGGGCCCCGAACACTGAAGCTTTCTTT.

The CDR3 region is CASSYGLAIEQYF. Here the CDR3 DNA reads TGTGCCAGCAGTTACGGGTTGGCTATCGAGCAGTACTTC. The chain couples TRBV27 to TRBJ2-7; D gene ambiguous. Looked up from germline, CDR1 is MNHEY and CDR2 is SMNVEV (reference sequence). The CDR3 runs 13 residues. V was trimmed by 4 bases and J by 6 bases, leaving 13 bases between them.

The rearrangement uses TRBV6-1 and TRBJ1-6, with TRBD1 identical over 9 bases. This CDR3 has 15 amino acids. CDR1 and CDR2 from the germline V gene are MNHNS and SASEGT. Trimming at V came to 2 bases and at J to 15 bases, leaving 11 bases not matched to a gene. The CDR3 nucleotides read TGTGCCAGCAGTGAACGGGACAGGGCTTCAGACGACCTCCACTTT. This encodes CASSERDRASDDLHF.

In nucleotides, the CDR3 is TGTGCCAGCAGCTTATCTGGGACAGACAACACCGGGGAGCTGTTTTTT. As protein: CASSLSGTDNTGELFF. The V gene is TRBV7-9, the J gene TRBJ2-2, with 7 bases aligning to TRBD1. The germline V gene has CDR1 SEHNR and CDR2 FQNEAQ (reference sequence). V was clipped by 2 bases and J by 2 bases; unmatched bases: 5. The CDR3 consists of 16 residues. The full variable domain, rest sourced from reference TRBV7-9 and TRBJ2-2, is DTGVSQNPRHKITKRGQNVTFRCDPISEHNRLYWYRQTLGQGPEFLTYFQNEAQLEKSRLLSDRFSAERPKGSFSTLEIQRTEQGDSAMYLCASSLSGTDNTGELFFGEGSRLTVL.

J is TRBJ2-3 and V is TRBV28, with D unclear. This CDR3 comprises 14 residues. V lost 3 bases to trimming and J lost 2 bases, with 9 bases between them. The germline CDR1 and CDR2 sequences are MDHEN and SYDVKM. The CDR3 is CASSFRVNTDTQYF. CDR3 bases: TGTGCCAGCAGTTTTCGAGTAAACACAGATACGCAGTATTTT.

The chain combines TRBV7-2 with TRBJ1-3, with D possibly matching TRBD1 (6 bases). The CDR3 has 16 residues. CDR1 and CDR2 (germline): SGHTA, FQGNSA. V was pared by 5 bases and J by 4 bases, with 18 bases between. Here the CDR3 DNA reads TGTGCCAGCAGCCCGCGAGGACAGAAATCAGGAAACACCATATATTTT. This sequence encodes CASSPRGQKSGNTIYF.